This entry is about one TCR beta chain. The antigen is not known. TCRdb's table, derived via immunoSEQ multiplex PCR, lists solely in-frame clones and lacks some. The repertoire holds about 350,000 clones, 90% to 95% seen once, with roughly 3.9% in the top ten. The data stem from a study of Ad26.COV2.S vaccination and SARS-CoV-2 variants. Points from the study as a whole: There was a possibility that the TCR breadth and depth analyses underestimated total T cell responses. Comparability of non-spike TCR breadth was observed across vaccine and placebo recipients. Those who received the vaccine showed greater spike-specific TCR breadth than those given placebo.

The CDR3 spans 14 residues. The germline gives CDR1 SGHRS, CDR2 YFSETQ. Trimming took 1 base from V and 6 from J, leaving 11 bases between them. Sequences were derived from peripheral blood, sampled after recovery from COVID-19. The receptor was derived from a human donor who had recovered from COVID-19. The chain carries TRBV5-1 and TRBJ2-1, with D perhaps TRBD2 (6 bases). For the CDR3, the DNA is TGCGCCAGCAGCTTGACGGGGGTCGGCAATGAGCAGTTCTTC. Translating it yields CASSLTGVGNEQFF.